This T cell receptor (beta chain) was found in a study of regulatory T cells in long-lasting Graves disease. Overall study results and limits: TCR diversity was lower in persistent Graves' patients than in newly diagnosed ones.

The authors built TCR beta libraries using iRepertoire HTBI primers and Arm-PCR of CDR3 regions. TCRdb re-analysed the multiplex PCR reads in MiXCR, keeping a single row per CDR3 protein. The data hold hundreds of thousands of distinct CDR3 sequences, with 20% to 25% observed a single time. Time point here: persistent/refractory GD, antithyroid drugs over 5 years with positive TRAb. PBMC-extracted RNA yielded the TCR library. This clonotype has just a few counts. The antigen is not known. This specimen was peripheral blood mononuclear cells (PBMCs), taken when the disease was refractory, from a patient treated with antithyroid drugs. This receptor was obtained from a female donor with Graves disease.

CDR3 coding DNA: TGCGCCAGCAGTGGGCAGGGATACACCGGGGAGCTGTTTTTT. Protein product: CASSGQGYTGELFF. This chain links TRBV10-2 with TRBJ2-2; possibly TRBD1 for D (5 bases). Germline CDR1 reads WSHSY; CDR2 reads SAAADI. This CDR3 contains 14 residues. The V end lost 4 bases, the J end lost 3 bases, and 9 bases lay between the germline ends.